The 29 T cell receptor beta chains below were found in one sample sequenced in a study of blood T cell repertoires in COVID-19. Generated by immunoSEQ multiplex PCR, the TCRdb table keeps only in-frame clones and is missing some. The sample lists roughly 32,000 clones, about 90% occurring once. Source material: peripheral blood. Every receptor here comes from a human donor with active COVID-19. The donor label of this sample is uncertain.

In DNA, the CDR3 is TGTGCCATCAGTCTTGGGCCACTAGAGACCCAGTACTTC. This gives the protein CAISLGPLETQYF. This chain joins TRBV10-3 and TRBJ2-5, with D unresolved. The CDR3 has 13 amino acids. The V end was cut by 5 bases, the J end by 4 bases, with 11 bases between. Germline V CDR1 and CDR2: ENHRY, SYGVKD.

A single count supports this clone. The chain links TRBV2 to TRBJ2-7; D remains unclear. Germline CDR1 and CDR2: SNHLY and FYNNEI. V was shortened by 4 bases and J by 2 bases, with 6 bases between the two germline ends. The CDR3 loop spans 12 amino acids. CDR3 in DNA: TGTGCCAGCAGTGCCCAGGCCTACGAGCAGTACTTC. Translation gives CASSAQAYEQYF.

The chain couples TRBV9 to TRBJ2-7; TRBD1 matches at 10 bases. The J segment lost 5 bases and the V segment lost 0 bases, leaving 2 bases of the junction unmatched. The germline CDR1 and CDR2 sequences are SGDLS and YYNGEE. The CDR3 length is 14 residues. CDR3 in amino acids: CASSVEGTGDEQYF. The CDR3 nucleotides are TGTGCCAGCAGCGTAGAGGGGACAGGGGACGAGCAGTACTTC.

The V gene is TRBV30, the J gene TRBJ1-6; TRBD1 agrees at 7 bases. J was trimmed by 1 base and V by 0 bases; bases with no gene match: 3. Germline CDR1 GTSNPN, CDR2 SVGIG (reference sequence). The CDR3 length is 16 residues. CDR3 sequence: CAWSVAGGSYNSPLHF. The CDR3 DNA reads as TGTGCCTGGAGTGTAGCAGGGGGGTCCTATAATTCACCCCTCCACTTT. The whole variable domain, filled in from reference TRBV30 and TRBJ1-6, reads SQTIHQWPATLVQPVGSPLSLECTVEGTSNPNLYWYRQAAGRGLQLLFYSVGIGQISSEVPQNLSASRPQDRQFILSSKKLLLSDSGFYLCAWSVAGGSYNSPLHFGNGTRLTVT.

The chain carries TRBV7-2 and TRBJ2-3; 9 bases fit TRBD2. V gave up 5 bases and J gave up 0 bases; unmatched junction bases: 3. Germline-derived CDR1 and CDR2 are SGHTA and FQGNSA. The CDR3 extends over 15 amino acids. The CDR3 sequence is CASSPSGASTDTQYF. CDR3 nucleotide sequence: TGTGCCAGCAGCCCTAGCGGGGCTAGCACAGATACGCAGTATTTT.

In its sample, this clone was seen once. J is TRBJ1-3 and V is TRBV5-1; D unclear. The ends were cut back, 4 bases at V and 0 bases at J, with 8 bases in the middle. This CDR3 has 14 residues. Germline CDR1 reads SGHRS; CDR2 reads YFSETQ. The CDR3 loop is CASSPGISGNTIYF. DNA for the CDR3: TGCGCCAGCAGCCCGGGGATCTCTGGAAACACCATATATTTT.

V and J are TRBV6-6 and TRBJ2-1, with TRBD1 identical over 7 bases. V was pared by 5 bases and J by 6 bases, with 10 bases of the junction left unmatched. The germline V gene has CDR1 MNHNY and CDR2 SVGAGI (reference sequence). This CDR3 is 15 amino acids long. CDR3 DNA sequence: TGTGCCAGCAGTGGGTCCCTGACAGGGTTCAATGAGCAGTTCTTC. Translation gives CASSGSLTGFNEQFF.

V is TRBV30 and J is TRBJ1-5; 8 bases are shared with TRBD1. The V gene end was trimmed by 2 bases and the J gene end by 4 bases; junction bases not matched to a gene: 1. The germline V gene encodes CDR1 GTSNPN and CDR2 SVGIG (reference sequence). This CDR3 is 13 amino acids long. CDR3 in amino acids: CAWSRQGNQPQHF. For the CDR3, the DNA is TGTGCCTGGAGTAGACAGGGGAATCAGCCCCAGCATTTT.

By its share, this clone is medium-sized. The chain uses TRBV27 and TRBJ2-7; TRBD1 agrees at 9 bases. J was trimmed by 5 bases and V by 8 bases; bases with no gene match: 10. The CDR3 length is 14 residues. Germline loops: CDR1 MNHEY, CDR2 SMNVEV (reference sequence). In DNA form, the CDR3 reads TGTGCCAGCGGGGACAGGGACCCAACAGACGAGCAGTACTTC. It encodes CASGDRDPTDEQYF.

This chain joins TRBV5-8 and TRBJ2-4; maybe TRBD1 (7 bases). The CDR3 is 14 amino acids. The V end was cut by 2 bases, the J end by 9 bases, with 15 bases between. The V gene's germline CDR1 is SGHTS and CDR2 YDEGEE. CDR3 nucleotide sequence: TGTGCCAGCAGCTTCCAGGGGGGTCCTTCCATTCAGTACTTC. Translating gives CASSFQGGPSIQYF.

The rearrangement links TRBV19 to TRBJ2-1; 13 nucleotides agree with TRBD2. The CDR3 is 15 residues long. The V gene's germline CDR1 is LNHDA and CDR2 SQIVND (reference sequence). V gave up 3 bases and J gave up 6 bases; unmatched junction bases: 2. In DNA, the CDR3 is TGTGCCAGTAGTATCAGGACTAGCGGGGGCAATGAGCAGTTCTTC. This gives the protein CASSIRTSGGNEQFF.

The chain uses TRBV6-1 and TRBJ1-2; D is unclear. The V end was cut by 0 bases, the J end by 4 bases, with 9 bases between. Germline CDR1 reads MNHNS; CDR2 reads SASEGT. The CDR3 has 14 amino acids. The CDR3, as DNA: TGTGCCAGCAGTGAAGCTGTGGTTAGCTATGGCTACACCTTC. The encoded protein is CASSEAVVSYGYTF.

The CDR3 bases are TGTGCCAGCAGCCAAGCGTCCCCGGACTCCACCTACGAGCAGTACTTC. Protein sequence: CASSQASPDSTYEQYF. This chain uses TRBV4-2 with TRBJ2-7, with TRBD2 as a possible D gene (5 bases). There are 16 residues in the CDR3. V was trimmed by 1 base and J by 2 bases, leaving 15 bases between them. Looked up from germline, CDR1 is LGHNA and CDR2 is YNFKEQ.

CDR3 sequence reads: CSVEDHSGQVNYEQYF. In DNA, the CDR3 is TGCAGCGTTGAAGATCATTCGGGACAGGTCAACTACGAGCAGTACTTC. V and J are TRBV29-1 and TRBJ2-7, with 8 bases fitting TRBD1. Germline V gives CDR1 SQVTM, CDR2 ANQGSEA. J gave up 3 bases and V 0 bases, and 10 bases lay outside the gene matches. The CDR3 sequence is 16 residues long.

The chain uses TRBV29-1 and TRBJ1-1, with TRBD1 matching 9 bases. CDR1 is SQVTM, CDR2 ANQGSEA, per germline. This CDR3 has 15 amino acids. Losses at the gene ends were 2 bases for V and 6 bases for J; bases not matched to a gene: 10. The CDR3 sequence: CSVESPTGGRSEAFF. The CDR3 DNA sequence: TGCAGCGTTGAATCCCCGACAGGGGGGAGATCTGAAGCTTTCTTT.

This chain connects TRBV28 to TRBJ1-2, with D possibly TRBD1 on 5 matching bases. V lost 1 base, J lost 4 bases, and 13 bases lay in between. Per the germline V gene, CDR1 is MDHEN and CDR2 is SYDVKM. CDR3 length equals 15 residues. In DNA form, the CDR3 reads TGTGCCAGCAGTTTATCCACCCAGGGTGGCTATGGCTACACCTTC. This encodes CASSLSTQGGYGYTF.

The rearrangement joins TRBV5-1 to TRBJ2-2, with TRBD1 matching 8 bases. Per the germline V gene, CDR1 is SGHRS and CDR2 is YFSETQ. This CDR3 has 16 residues. V was pared by 0 bases and J by 2 bases, with 3 bases of the junction left unmatched. Written as DNA, the CDR3 is TGCGCCAGCAGCTTGGTGCAGGGGGCAAACACCGGGGAGCTGTTTTTT. This sequence encodes CASSLVQGANTGELFF.

This clone was detected a few times. The chain has TRBV4-2 and TRBJ2-3; D remains unclear. The CDR3 totals 17 residues. Germline loops: CDR1 LGHNA, CDR2 YNFKEQ. The V and J ends lost 0 bases and 2 bases respectively, with 15 bases between them. CDR3 in amino acids: CASSQDDRVRATDTQYF. CDR3 coding DNA: TGTGCCAGCAGCCAAGATGACCGGGTCCGAGCCACAGATACGCAGTATTTT.

Points on this clone: The same CDR3 arises from other DNA sequences in this sample as well. The rearrangement joins TRBV4-1 to TRBJ2-1; 13 bases map to TRBD2. The germline V gene has CDR1 MGHRA and CDR2 YSYEKL. The CDR3 totals 20 residues. After removal of 9 bases from V and 0 bases from J, the junction contained 17 bases not matched to a gene. The CDR3 DNA sequence: TGCGCCAGTAGGGGACAGTTCGGGACTAGCGGGGCTAGCTCCTACAATGAGCAGTTCTTC. Translated: CASRGQFGTSGASSYNEQFF.

This chain links TRBV7-9 with TRBJ1-4, with unresolved D. The CDR3 is 16 amino acids. The germline V gene has CDR1 SEHNR and CDR2 FQNEAQ (reference sequence). V was clipped by 3 bases and J by 0 bases, with 11 bases between them. CDR3 nucleotides: TGTGCCAGCAGCTTCCGTACAGCTCCAACTAATGAAAAACTGTTTTTT. Its protein is CASSFRTAPTNEKLFF.

The chain employs TRBV30 and TRBJ2-7; TRBD2 might be the D (7 bases). Per germline, CDR1 GTSNPN and CDR2 SVGIG (reference sequence). V shed 1 base and J shed 7 bases, with 14 bases lying between them. This CDR3 has 13 residues. The CDR3: CAWSAGGPWEQYF. The CDR3 DNA sequence: TGTGCCTGGAGTGCGGGGGGCCCTTGGGAGCAGTACTTC.

The chain links TRBV29-1 to TRBJ2-4, with D perhaps TRBD2 (6 bases). The CDR3 consists of 12 residues. Germline V gives CDR1 SQVTM, CDR2 ANQGSEA. The V and J ends lost 3 bases and 7 bases respectively, with 10 bases between them. The CDR3 DNA sequence: TGCAGCGTTGACCCGGGGGAGAACATTCAGTACTTC. It codes for CSVDPGENIQYF.

This clone was seen once. The chain recombines TRBV6-2 or TRBV6-3 with TRBJ2-6; 7 bases agree with TRBD1. Germline V CDR1 and CDR2: MNHEY, SVGEGT. The CDR3 is made up of 15 amino acids. V was clipped by 5 bases and J by 3 bases; unmatched bases: 4. The CDR3 spells CASSADRVGANVLTF. The CDR3 DNA reads as TGTGCCAGCAGTGCCGACAGGGTTGGGGCCAACGTCCTGACTTTC.

The V call is TRBV2, the J call TRBJ1-5, with D possibly matching TRBD1 (6 bases). Per germline, CDR1 SNHLY and CDR2 FYNNEI. V lost 11 bases to trimming and J lost 8 bases, with 22 bases between them. The CDR3 runs to 14 residues. CDR3 residues: CACQGTQTGEPQHF. The CDR3 DNA sequence: TGTGCCTGTCAGGGGACGCAGACAGGCGAGCCCCAGCATTTT.

In nucleotides, the CDR3 is TGCGCCAGCAGCCTACAGAAGATGACTGAAGCTTTCTTT. Translation gives CASSLQKMTEAFF. The chain recombines TRBV4-3 with TRBJ1-1; D is uncertain. The V end lost 4 bases, the J end lost 5 bases, and 11 bases lay between the germline ends. Per germline, CDR1 LGHNA and CDR2 YSLEER. The CDR3 spans 13 residues.

V usage is TRBV24-1 and J usage is TRBJ2-5; tentative D call: TRBD1 (6 bases). Trimming removed 4 bases from V and 2 bases from J, with 13 bases in between. Germline V gives CDR1 KGHDR, CDR2 SFDVKD. The CDR3 is 15 residues long. The CDR3 sequence is CATSEAGTPQETQYF. For the CDR3, the DNA is TGTGCCACCAGTGAGGCCGGGACACCTCAAGAGACCCAGTACTTC.

This chain connects TRBV27 to TRBJ2-1; TRBD2 aligns across 7 bases. With V trimmed by 7 bases and J by 6 bases, 9 bases remained unmatched. CDR3 length: 14 residues. CDR1 is MNHEY and CDR2 is SMNVEV in the germline V gene (reference sequence). The CDR3 DNA is TGTGCCAGCACCGACGGTACTAGCGCCAATGAGCAGTTCTTC. Its protein product is CASTDGTSANEQFF.

The J gene is TRBJ2-3, the V gene TRBV5-1; possibly TRBD2 for D (6 bases). Between the trimmed V and J ends, which lost 4 bases and 6 bases, there was a span of 15 bases. Germline V gene sequence: CDR1 SGHRS, CDR2 YFSETQ. The CDR3 spans 14 residues. The CDR3 loop is CASSPTGLLDTQYF. In DNA form, the CDR3 reads TGCGCCAGCAGCCCTACGGGACTTTTGGATACGCAGTATTTT.

The chain employs TRBV30 and TRBJ2-7; perhaps TRBD2 as D (6 bases). Trimming left V 2 bases short and J 6 bases short, with 17 bases between. The germline V gene has CDR1 GTSNPN and CDR2 SVGIG (reference sequence). CDR3 length: 14 amino acids. The CDR3 here is CAWSRVGGASEQYF. The CDR3 DNA follows: TGTGCCTGGAGTCGCGTCGGAGGGGCATCCGAGCAGTACTTC.